What follows describes a single T cell receptor (beta chain). This specimen comes from a study of blood T cells in healthy people across ages. Germline lookup yields CDR1 SGHRS and CDR2 YFSETQ. This CDR3 is 15 amino acids long. V was cut by 2 bases and J by 5 bases, with 14 bases left in between. A J-beta primer mix and a sample-barcoded 5' primer were used in a second PCR of roughly 6 to 12 cycles. TCRdb itself ran the 5' RACE reads through MiXCR, one entry per CDR3 protein. This sample has approximately 1,100,000 distinct CDR3 sequences, with more than 40% found just once. Sequencing was done on a sample of blood. This receptor was identified in a woman aged 55 to 70 in good health. V usage is TRBV5-1 and J usage is TRBJ2-1; D is possibly TRBD2 (5 bases). This CDR3 reads CASSFVGGPHNEQFF. DNA for the CDR3: TGCGCCAGCAGCTTCGTTGGCGGGCCTCACAATGAGCAGTTCTTC.